Each of the 32 T cell receptor beta chains below was sequenced from the same sample in a study of cytomegalovirus exposure and HLA in healthy donors. 60 Vbeta and 13 Jbeta primers were used in PCR. TCRdb's copy holds only in-frame clones and misses some; the assay was immunoSEQ multiplex PCR. The sample consists of 110,000 or so clones, about 61% of them appearing once. The sequenced material came from PBMCs. These receptors originate from a young man in good health and CMV-seropositive.

The gene calls are TRBV6-5 and TRBJ1-3, with no clear D. Germline CDR1 and CDR2: MNHEY and SVGAGI. CDR3 length equals 14 residues. The V end lost 4 bases, the J end lost 0 bases, and 7 bases lay between the germline ends. In DNA, the CDR3 is TGTGCCAGCAGTTCCTTTTACTCTGGAAACACCATATATTTT. Translated: CASSSFYSGNTIYF.

The chain employs TRBV6-1 and TRBJ1-1, with D possibly being TRBD1 (5 bases). Germline loops: CDR1 MNHNS, CDR2 SASEGT. CDR3 length: 15 residues. Trimming removed 6 bases at V and 7 bases at J, with 21 bases between. CDR3 coding DNA: TGTGCCAGCAGAGGAAACAGAATACAGGCATATGAAGCTTTCTTT. Translating it yields CASRGNRIQAYEAFF.

The gene calls are TRBV5-1 and TRBJ1-1; 7 nucleotides align to TRBD1. CDR3 length: 16 amino acids. V shed 1 base and J 0 bases; nucleotides not matched to a gene: 6. Germline V gene sequence: CDR1 SGHRS, CDR2 YFSETQ. The CDR3 loop reads CASSLPRQGLNTEAFF. The CDR3 coding sequence is TGCGCCAGCAGCTTGCCCAGACAGGGACTGAACACTGAAGCTTTCTTT. Full variable domain (rest looked up from reference TRBV5-1 and TRBJ1-1): KAGVTQTPRYLIKTRGQQVTLSCSPISGHRSVSWYQQTPGQGLQFLFEYFSETQRNKGNFPGRFSGRQFSNSRSEMNVSTLELGDSALYLCASSLPRQGLNTEAFFGQGTRLTVV.

This clone has more than one count but fewer than ten. The rearrangement joins TRBV27 to TRBJ1-2; possibly TRBD1 for D (5 bases). Trimming pared 11 bases from V and 6 bases from J, leaving 19 bases between. Germline CDR1 MNHEY, CDR2 SMNVEV (reference sequence). The CDR3 is 13 amino acids. The CDR3 DNA is TGTGCCCCTCCCCCCCGCGACAGAAATGGCTACACCTTC. Translated: CAPPPRDRNGYTF.

The chain has TRBV6-6 and TRBJ1-5, with TRBD1 as a possible D gene (5 bases). There are 14 residues in the CDR3. The germline gives CDR1 MNHNY, CDR2 SVGAGI (reference sequence). The V end was cut by 0 bases, the J end by 7 bases, with 10 bases between. The CDR3 sequence is CASSYSGRAQPQHF. The CDR3 bases are TGTGCCAGCAGTTACTCGGGCAGGGCCCAGCCCCAGCATTTT.

This chain connects TRBV7-2 to TRBJ2-4; TRBD2 agrees at 8 bases. V dropped 1 base and J dropped 2; count of bases not matched to a gene: 4. Germline V gene data show CDR1 as SGHTA and CDR2 as FQGNSA. The CDR3 has 16 residues. The CDR3 protein is CASSLVTGGPKNIQYF. The CDR3 DNA follows: TGTGCCAGCAGCTTAGTAACGGGGGGGCCCAAAAACATTCAGTACTTC.

The V and J genes are TRBV29-1 and TRBJ2-7; D possibly corresponds to TRBD2 (5 bases). Germline values: CDR1 SQVTM, CDR2 ANQGSEA. The CDR3 consists of 15 residues. V was clipped by 3 bases and J by 5 bases, with 20 bases between them. This CDR3 is CSVDPRRQVCNEQYV. DNA of the CDR3: TGCAGCGTTGACCCGAGGAGGCAGGTGTGCAACGAGCAGTACGTC.

The V call is TRBV4-2, the J call TRBJ2-7; 12 nucleotides match TRBD2. Germline V lookup: CDR1 LGHNA, CDR2 YNFKEQ. Trimming cost V 0 bases and J 3 bases; bases outside gene matches: 9. The CDR3 consists of 18 residues. The CDR3 is CASSQDQALAGGNYEQYV. The CDR3 region has the DNA TGTGCCAGCAGCCAAGATCAAGCACTAGCGGGGGGTAACTACGAGCAGTACGTC.

The genes are TRBV7-6 and TRBJ2-5; D might be TRBD2 (5 bases). The CDR3 runs to 12 residues. CDR1 is SGHVS and CDR2 is FNYEAQ in the germline V gene. V lost 5 bases and J 5 bases, leaving 9 bases between the germline ends. This chain's CDR3 is CASSPRGETQYF. The CDR3 nucleotides are TGTGCCAGCAGCCCCCGAGGGGAGACCCAGTACTTC.

This sequence joins TRBV5-1 and TRBJ2-1, with D possibly being TRBD1 (5 bases). The germline V gene has CDR1 SGHRS and CDR2 YFSETQ. The CDR3 runs to 12 residues. Trimming left V 7 bases short and J 8 bases short, with 13 bases between. The CDR3 spells CASGTGLDEQFF. CDR3 DNA: TGCGCCAGCGGCACAGGCCTGGATGAGCAGTTCTTC. Supplemented by reference TRBV5-1 and TRBJ2-1, the full variable domain reads KAGVTQTPRYLIKTRGQQVTLSCSPISGHRSVSWYQQTPGQGLQFLFEYFSETQRNKGNFPGRFSGRQFSNSRSEMNVSTLELGDSALYLCASGTGLDEQFFGPGTRLTVL.

This clone was seen only once. V is TRBV6-5 and J is TRBJ1-5, with D maybe TRBD1 (5 bases). This CDR3 has 15 amino acids. Germline assignment: CDR1 MNHEY and CDR2 SVGAGI. Trimming left V 8 bases short and J 3 bases short, with 17 bases between. The CDR3, as DNA: TGTGCCAGCCCTAAACCAAGGACATACAATCAGCCCCAGCATTTT. It encodes CASPKPRTYNQPQHF.

The CDR3 loop is CASTGSGSIGETQYF. The CDR3 DNA reads TGTGCCAGCACAGGGTCTGGCTCGATTGGGGAGACCCAGTACTTC. The chain joins TRBV9 to TRBJ2-5, with D possibly being TRBD1 (5 bases). Germline V gene sequence: CDR1 SGDLS, CDR2 YYNGEE. The CDR3 loop spans 15 amino acids. Deletions cut 6 bases from V and 5 bases from J, with 20 bases between.

V gene TRBV28 combines with J gene TRBJ1-3; a weak D match, TRBD1 (5 bases). In germline, CDR1 is MDHEN, CDR2 SYDVKM. The CDR3 covers 15 residues. V was shortened by 6 bases and J by 1 base, with 13 bases between the two germline ends. The CDR3 DNA sequence: TGTGCCAGCAGGATAGACAGAATTTCTGGAAACACCATATATTTT. This gives the protein CASRIDRISGNTIYF.

The table lists this clone with a count of one. The chain joins TRBV6-5 to TRBJ2-5; tentatively, D is TRBD2 (6 bases). Trimming removed 2 bases from V and 2 bases from J, with 6 bases in between. The length of the CDR3 is 13 residues. Germline lookup yields CDR1 MNHEY and CDR2 SVGAGI. The CDR3 region has the DNA TGTGCCAGCAGTTACGCGGGGCAAGAGACCCAGTACTTC. This translates into CASSYAGQETQYF.

The chain links TRBV30 to TRBJ1-1; D gene uncertain. The CDR3 loop spans 10 amino acids. V lost 2 bases and J lost 7, with 5 bases in between. Per germline, CDR1 GTSNPN and CDR2 SVGIG (reference sequence). DNA of the CDR3: TGTGCCTGGAGTCCCCGTGAAGCTTTCTTT. Translation gives CAWSPREAFF.

This clone was found a few times. The rearrangement links TRBV19 to TRBJ1-5; D perhaps matches TRBD1 (6 bases). The V and J ends lost 4 bases and 5 bases respectively, with 18 bases between them. This CDR3 comprises 16 residues. Germline V gene sequence: CDR1 LNHDA, CDR2 SQIVND (reference sequence). The CDR3 DNA is TGTGCCAGTAGTACAGGGGTCCCCTCACGCTATCAGCCCCAGCATTTT. It specifies CASSTGVPSRYQPQHF.

The chain couples TRBV6-5 to TRBJ2-7; D might be TRBD2 (5 bases). The CDR3 sequence is 14 residues long. The V and J ends lost 10 bases and 1 base respectively, with 17 bases between them. In germline, CDR1 is MNHEY, CDR2 SVGAGI. Written as DNA, the CDR3 is TGTGCCACACGGGCAGATCGGGGATCCTACGAGCAGTACGTC. Protein product: CATRADRGSYEQYV.

This chain uses TRBV6-1 with TRBJ2-2; 9 bases line up with TRBD1. V shed 4 bases, J shed 4 bases, and the junction held 7 bases outside the gene matches. From germline, CDR1 is MNHNS and CDR2 SASEGT. The CDR3 consists of 16 residues. The CDR3 region is CASSGSRTGVTGELFF. CDR3 nucleotide sequence: TGTGCCAGCAGTGGATCCCGGACAGGGGTCACCGGGGAGCTGTTTTTT.

This clone was counted between two and nine times. This chain links TRBV4-2 with TRBJ2-3; D uncertain. Between the trimmed V and J ends, which lost 0 bases and 1 base, there was a span of 11 bases. CDR3 length equals 16 residues. Germline CDR1 reads LGHNA; CDR2 reads YNFKEQ. As DNA, the CDR3 is TGTGCCAGCAGCCAAGATTTTACAGAAGGCACAGATACGCAGTATTTT. Amino acid sequence: CASSQDFTEGTDTQYF.

The V call is TRBV27, the J call TRBJ2-7; TRBD2 might be the D (6 bases). V lost 10 bases and J lost 0, with 13 bases in between. CDR3 size: 13 residues. Germline CDR1 and CDR2: MNHEY and SMNVEV (reference sequence). In DNA, the CDR3 is TGTGCCACCAGGGCGGGGAGCTCCTACGAGCAGTACTTC. This gives the protein CATRAGSSYEQYF.

The chain uses TRBV4-1 and TRBJ2-1; maybe TRBD2 (5 bases). Germline V gives CDR1 MGHRA, CDR2 YSYEKL. This CDR3 has 16 amino acids. The germline V and J ends were trimmed by 2 bases and 0 bases, with 11 bases remaining between them. This CDR3 reads CASSQTGLNSYNEQFF. In DNA form, the CDR3 reads TGCGCCAGCAGCCAAACCGGACTGAACTCCTACAATGAGCAGTTCTTC.

This chain connects TRBV19 to TRBJ2-2; 10 nucleotides agree with TRBD2. V trimming: 4 bases; J trimming: 7 bases; junction bases outside the gene matches: 12. Germline CDR1 is LNHDA and CDR2 is SQIVND (reference sequence). The CDR3 is 17 residues long. The CDR3 region has the DNA TGTGCCAGTAGTAAACATAGCGGGGGGACCCCCGGCGGGGAGCTGTTTTTT. This encodes CASSKHSGGTPGGELFF.

The rearrangement joins TRBV7-9 to TRBJ1-6; a weak D match, TRBD1 (5 bases). Trimming cost V 0 bases and J 10 bases, with 10 bases left between them. The CDR3 loop spans 14 amino acids. Looked up from germline, CDR1 is SEHNR and CDR2 is FQNEAQ (reference sequence). For the CDR3, the DNA is TGTGCCAGCAGCTTAGCAGGGGTTCGGTCACCCCTCCACTTT. It encodes CASSLAGVRSPLHF.

The chain links TRBV28 to TRBJ1-5; no definite D call. Germline CDR1 is MDHEN and CDR2 is SYDVKM. The CDR3 has 14 residues. V shed 8 bases and J shed 3 bases, with 14 bases lying between them. The CDR3 bases are TGTGCCAGCGGCCTGAGACTACTCAATCAGCCCCAGCATTTT. Its translation: CASGLRLLNQPQHF.

The V gene is TRBV9, the J gene TRBJ1-4, with 10 bases that match TRBD1. The CDR3 consists of 16 residues. Germline V gene lookup returns CDR1 SGDLS and CDR2 YYNGEE. Unmatched junction bases numbered 10, after V lost 3 bases and J lost 8 bases. CDR3 sequence reads: CASSGGDRGLREKLFF. CDR3 DNA sequence: TGTGCCAGCAGCGGAGGGGACAGGGGCCTTAGGGAAAAACTGTTTTTT.

V is TRBV18 and J is TRBJ2-1, with D possibly TRBD1 on 6 matching bases. Germline V gene data show CDR1 as KGHSH and CDR2 as LQKENI. This CDR3 has 14 amino acids. Trimming pared 5 bases from V and 0 bases from J, leaving 8 bases between. CDR3 DNA sequence: TGTGCCAGCTCAGGACAGAGCTCCTACAATGAGCAGTTCTTC. The encoded protein is CASSGQSSYNEQFF. Together with reference TRBV18 and TRBJ2-1, the CDR3 gives the full variable domain: NAGVMQNPRHLVRRRGQEARLRCSPMKGHSHVYWYRQLPEEGLKFMVYLQKENIIDESGMPKERFSAEFPKEGPSILRIQQVVRGDSAAYFCASSGQSSYNEQFFGPGTRLTVL.

The J gene is TRBJ2-6, the V gene TRBV5-1; D is perhaps TRBD2 (7 bases). The CDR3 has 16 amino acids. From germline, CDR1 is SGHRS and CDR2 YFSETQ. The germline V and J ends were trimmed by 4 bases and 2 bases, with 13 bases remaining between them. CDR3 sequence: CASSPGGQPGANVLTF. DNA for the CDR3: TGCGCCAGCAGCCCGGGGGGACAACCTGGGGCCAACGTCCTGACTTTC. Drawing the rest from reference TRBV5-1 and TRBJ2-6, the complete variable domain is KAGVTQTPRYLIKTRGQQVTLSCSPISGHRSVSWYQQTPGQGLQFLFEYFSETQRNKGNFPGRFSGRQFSNSRSEMNVSTLELGDSALYLCASSPGGQPGANVLTFGAGSRLTVL.

V gene TRBV7-8 combines with J gene TRBJ1-5; 7 nucleotides line up with TRBD1. From germline, CDR1 is SGHVS and CDR2 FQNEAQ. J lost 4 bases, V lost 1 base, and 7 bases had no gene match. The CDR3 sequence is 16 residues long. The CDR3 here is CASSLEEGAGNQPQHF. CDR3 sequence (DNA): TGTGCCAGCAGCTTAGAGGAGGGGGCCGGTAATCAGCCCCAGCATTTT.

The chain combines TRBV12-5 with TRBJ2-3, with TRBD1 matching over 8 bases. The germline V gene has CDR1 LGHNT and CDR2 FRNRAP. J gave up 0 bases and V 7 bases, and 15 bases lay outside the gene matches. There are 18 residues in the CDR3. CDR3 bases: TGTGCTAGTGCCTCCGGGTGGCTGACAGGGGTTAGCACAGATACGCAGTATTTT. As protein: CASASGWLTGVSTDTQYF.

The V gene is TRBV6-5, the J gene TRBJ2-7; perhaps TRBD1 as D (7 bases). V lost 2 bases, J lost 3 bases, and 8 bases lay in between. This CDR3 contains 13 residues. Germline assignment: CDR1 MNHEY and CDR2 SVGAGI. CDR3 loop: CASSYQGGYEQYF. CDR3 coding DNA: TGTGCCAGCAGTTACCAGGGGGGCTACGAGCAGTACTTC.

In regard to this clone: The same CDR3 can be traced to other DNA sequences in this sample. The chain links TRBV5-4 to TRBJ1-1; D gene uncertain. CDR1 and CDR2 (germline): SGHNT, YYREEE (reference sequence). This CDR3 region has 11 residues. Trimming took 3 bases from V and 2 from J, leaving 2 bases between them. DNA of the CDR3: TGTGCCAGCAGCTCAAACACTGAAGCTTTCTTT. This sequence encodes CASSSNTEAFF.

V and J are TRBV6-5 and TRBJ2-7, with 9 bases identical to TRBD1. CDR3 length: 15 amino acids. The germline gives CDR1 MNHEY, CDR2 SVGAGI. V trimming: 6 bases; J trimming: 0 bases; junction bases outside the gene matches: 6. CDR3: CASSGQGLSSYEQYF. CDR3 in DNA: TGTGCCAGCAGCGGACAGGGGCTTAGCTCCTACGAGCAGTACTTC.